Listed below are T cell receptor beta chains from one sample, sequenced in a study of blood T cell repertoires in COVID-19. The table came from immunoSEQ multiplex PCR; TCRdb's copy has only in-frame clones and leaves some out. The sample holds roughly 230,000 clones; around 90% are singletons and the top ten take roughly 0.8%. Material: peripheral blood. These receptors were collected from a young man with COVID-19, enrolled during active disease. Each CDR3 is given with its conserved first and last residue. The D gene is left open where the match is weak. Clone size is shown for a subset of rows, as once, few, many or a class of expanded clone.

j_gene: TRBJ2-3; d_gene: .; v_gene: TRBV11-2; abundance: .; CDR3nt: TGTGCCAGCAGCTTAGTCCGGGTCGCCGCGGATACGCAGTATTTT; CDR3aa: CASSLVRVAADTQYF
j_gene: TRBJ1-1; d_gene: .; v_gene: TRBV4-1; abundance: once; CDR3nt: TGCGCCAGCAGCCAACACCCCGCGGACACTGAAGCTTTCTTT; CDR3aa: CASSQHPADTEAFF
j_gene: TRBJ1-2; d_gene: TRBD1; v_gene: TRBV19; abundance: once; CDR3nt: TGTGCCAGTAGTCCTCCGGGACAGGGAAAGTATGGCTACACCTTC; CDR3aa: CASSPPGQGKYGYTF
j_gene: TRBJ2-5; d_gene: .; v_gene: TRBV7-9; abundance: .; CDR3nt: TGTGCCAGCAGCCGCGGTGAGACCCAGTACTTC; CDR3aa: CASSRGETQYF
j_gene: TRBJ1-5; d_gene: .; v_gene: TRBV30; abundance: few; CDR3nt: TGTGCCTGGAGTGATCGGACTCGCAATCAGCCCCAGCATTTT; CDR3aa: CAWSDRTRNQPQHF
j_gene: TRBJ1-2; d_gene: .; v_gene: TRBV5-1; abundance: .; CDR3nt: TGCGCCAGCAGCTGGGGAGTGGATGGCTACACCTTC; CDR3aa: CASSWGVDGYTF
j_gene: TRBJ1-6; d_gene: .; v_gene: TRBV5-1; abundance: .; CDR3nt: TGCGCCAGCAGCCCCGGACAGCAGAATTCACCCCTCCACTTT; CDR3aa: CASSPGQQNSPLHF
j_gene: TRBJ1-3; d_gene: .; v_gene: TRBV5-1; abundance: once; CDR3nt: TGCGCCAGCTCATCAGGACACTCCGGGGGGGAAAACACCATATATTTT; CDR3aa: CASSSGHSGGENTIYF
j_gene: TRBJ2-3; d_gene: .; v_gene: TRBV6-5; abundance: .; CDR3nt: TGTGCCAGCAGTTTGGGACCGCCGGGGGCGCAGTATTTT; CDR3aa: CASSLGPPGAQYF
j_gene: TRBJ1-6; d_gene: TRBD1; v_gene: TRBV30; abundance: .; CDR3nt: TGTGCCTGGAGATGGGGACAGGGTAATTCACCCCTCCACTTT; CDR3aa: CAWRWGQGNSPLHF